Below are 20 T cell receptor beta chains sequenced from a single sample in a study of control samples from healthy donors and cancer patients. Libraries were prepared by immunoSEQ multiplex PCR; TCRdb keeps only in-frame clonotypes and omits some of them. The sample includes about 160,000 clones, approximately 90% of them seen just once. Input material: blood. The receptor source for this set is a man aged 30 to 39 in good health.

The chain carries TRBV5-1 and TRBJ2-3, with 8 bases aligning to TRBD1. J gave up 4 bases and V 3 bases, and 4 bases lay outside the gene matches. Per the germline V gene, CDR1 is SGHRS and CDR2 is YFSETQ. There are 14 residues in the CDR3. The CDR3 loop reads CASSSGQAADTQYF. Written as DNA, the CDR3 is TGCGCCAGCAGCTCGGGACAGGCGGCAGATACGCAGTATTTT.

The chain combines TRBV6-2 or TRBV6-3 with TRBJ2-1; possible D gene TRBD2, 5 bases. Trimming removed 3 bases from V and 0 bases from J, with 9 bases in between. This CDR3 has 15 amino acids. CDR1 MNHEY and CDR2 SVGEGT come from the germline V gene. CDR3 coding DNA: TGTGCCAGCAGTTATCGGGGTAGCTCCTACAATGAGCAGTTCTTC. This translates into CASSYRGSSYNEQFF.

This clone was counted once. The chain has TRBV19 and TRBJ2-1, with 8 nucleotides matching TRBD2. CDR3 length: 16 residues. J gave up 7 bases and V 8 bases, and 16 bases lay outside the gene matches. Per germline, CDR1 LNHDA and CDR2 SQIVND (reference sequence). Here the CDR3 DNA reads TGTGCCAGTCGATATTGGGCGGGGGGCCCATGGAATGAGCAGTTCTTC. It specifies CASRYWAGGPWNEQFF.

The chain employs TRBV29-1 and TRBJ1-1; D is ambiguous. The CDR3 runs 11 residues. V lost 5 bases and J lost 1, with 5 bases in between. The germline gives CDR1 SQVTM, CDR2 ANQGSEA. The CDR3, as DNA: TGCAGCGTTCCAGGGAACACTGAAGCTTTCTTT. Translation: CSVPGNTEAFF.

The chain recombines TRBV5-1 with TRBJ2-5, with D hard to call. The V gene lost 0 bases and the J gene lost 0 bases, with 12 bases spanning the gap. The CDR3 totals 16 residues. Germline CDR1 and CDR2: SGHRS and YFSETQ. The CDR3: CASSLGLATYQETQYF. DNA for the CDR3: TGCGCCAGCAGCTTGGGTCTGGCAACGTACCAAGAGACCCAGTACTTC.

The V call is TRBV10-3, the J call TRBJ2-1, with 12 bases lining up with TRBD2. J was trimmed by 3 bases and V by 3 bases; bases with no gene match: 3. This CDR3 spans 16 amino acids. Germline CDR1 reads ENHRY; CDR2 reads SYGVKD. The CDR3 loop reads CAISDPSGGVYNEQFF. The CDR3 bases are TGTGCCATCAGTGACCCTAGCGGGGGGGTCTACAATGAGCAGTTCTTC.

This clone turned up a few times. The chain carries TRBV28 and TRBJ2-1; weak D call: TRBD2 (6 bases). The CDR3 is 15 residues long. CDR1 and CDR2 (germline): MDHEN, SYDVKM. V lost 8 bases to trimming and J lost 3 bases, with 17 bases between them. The CDR3 nucleotides are TGTGCCAGCGGGGGAAAGCGGGCGTTCTACAATGAGCAGTTCTTC. Amino acids: CASGGKRAFYNEQFF.

The chain recombines TRBV23-1 with TRBJ1-6, with D perhaps TRBD1 (5 bases). TRBV23-1 is an open reading frame, and its role is uncertain. V lost 6 bases to trimming and J lost 3 bases, with 18 bases between them. The CDR3 has 17 residues. The DNA of the CDR3 is TGCGCCAGCAGGGGGTCCCGGCTGAGGGGCTATAATTCACCCCTCCACTTT. The encoded protein is CASRGSRLRGYNSPLHF.

V usage is TRBV4-3 and J usage is TRBJ1-1; D is unresolved. V lost 1 base, J lost 7 bases, and 7 bases lay in between. Looked up from germline, CDR1 is LGHNA and CDR2 is YSLEER. The CDR3 sequence is 12 residues long. Here the CDR3 reads CASSQGGSEAFF. Here the CDR3 DNA reads TGCGCCAGCAGCCAAGGTGGTAGTGAAGCTTTCTTT.

As for this clone: At the DNA level, this CDR3 is encoded by other sequences in the same sample as well. The chain recombines TRBV19 with TRBJ1-2; TRBD1 agrees at 7 bases. The CDR3 has 13 amino acids. V shed 7 bases and J 4 bases; nucleotides not matched to a gene: 6. Germline V lookup: CDR1 LNHDA, CDR2 SQIVND (reference sequence). The CDR3 DNA reads TGTGCCAGTACCCGACAGGGTAGCTATGGCTACACCTTC. It encodes CASTRQGSYGYTF. Together with reference TRBV19 and TRBJ1-2, the CDR3 gives the full variable domain: DGGITQSPKYLFRKEGQNVTLSCEQNLNHDAMYWYRQDPGQGLRLIYYSQIVNDFQKGDIAEGYSVSREKKESFPLTVTSAQKNPTAFYLCASTRQGSYGYTFGSGTRLTVV.

The chain uses TRBV18 and TRBJ2-1, with D possibly being TRBD1 (6 bases). Germline loops: CDR1 KGHSH, CDR2 LQKENI. V lost 7 bases and J 5 bases, leaving 18 bases between the germline ends. There are 15 residues in the CDR3. The chain's CDR3 is CASFRQVTVNNEQFF. The CDR3 nucleotides read TGTGCCAGCTTCCGACAGGTCACGGTTAACAATGAGCAGTTCTTC.

The genes are TRBV10-3 and TRBJ1-2, with TRBD1 identical over 9 bases. The CDR3 spans 14 residues. V was clipped by 6 bases and J by 5 bases; unmatched bases: 7. The germline CDR1 and CDR2 sequences are ENHRY and SYGVKD. The CDR3 loop is CAISFRDRDYGYTF. For the CDR3, the DNA is TGTGCCATCAGCTTCCGGGACAGGGATTATGGCTACACCTTC.

The rearrangement joins TRBV7-2 to TRBJ1-3; D is undetermined. Germline assignment: CDR1 SGHTA and CDR2 FQGNSA. V lost 3 bases and J lost 0, with 3 bases in between. This CDR3 has 13 amino acids. The DNA for the CDR3 is TGTGCCAGCAGCTTGTCCTCTGGAAACACCATATATTTT. This translates into CASSLSSGNTIYF.

This clone was seen a handful of times. V and J are TRBV27 and TRBJ2-5; 11 nucleotides agree with TRBD2. V trimming: 0 bases; J trimming: 5 bases; junction bases outside the gene matches: 11. The CDR3 runs 18 residues. CDR1 is MNHEY and CDR2 is SMNVEV in the germline V gene (reference sequence). The CDR3 region has the DNA TGTGCCAGCAGTTTATCCGCCCGGGTAGCGGGAGGGAGGGAGACCCAGTACTTC. Translation gives CASSLSARVAGGRETQYF.

The rearrangement uses TRBV5-5 and TRBJ1-1; 7 bases line up with TRBD1. The CDR3 consists of 14 residues. The germline V gene has CDR1 SGHKS and CDR2 YYEKEE (reference sequence). J was trimmed by 8 bases and V by 2 bases; bases with no gene match: 9. CDR3 residues: CASSFTGTAGEAFF. The DNA of the CDR3 is TGTGCCAGCAGCTTTACCGGGACAGCGGGAGAAGCTTTCTTT.

The rearrangement uses TRBV5-5 and TRBJ1-5, with D uncertain. The germline V gene has CDR1 SGHKS and CDR2 YYEKEE (reference sequence). The V gene lost 2 bases and the J gene lost 2 bases, with 14 bases spanning the gap. CDR3 length: 16 amino acids. CDR3 sequence (DNA): TGTGCCAGCAGCTTATTTGGAGGGATGGGCAATCAGCCCCAGCATTTT. It translates to CASSLFGGMGNQPQHF.

CDR3 loop: CASSSTGVQPQHF. CDR3 coding DNA: TGTGCCAGCAGTTCCACAGGGGTCCAGCCCCAGCATTTT. This chain links TRBV28 with TRBJ1-5; TRBD1 agrees at 7 bases. V was pared by 4 bases and J by 7 bases, with 4 bases of the junction left unmatched. Germline lookup yields CDR1 MDHEN and CDR2 SYDVKM. The CDR3 sequence is 13 residues long.

The table lists this clone with a count of one. The V call is TRBV15, the J call TRBJ1-2; the D is unclear. Between the trimmed V and J ends, which lost 5 bases and 4 bases, there was a span of 8 bases. CDR1 is LNHNV and CDR2 is YYDKDF in the germline V gene (reference sequence). The CDR3 covers 12 residues. The CDR3 nucleotides read TGTGCCACCAGCTCGGACGTCTATGGCTACACCTTC. It encodes CATSSDVYGYTF.

The rearrangement uses TRBV7-2 and TRBJ2-2; D unresolved. The CDR3 loop spans 12 amino acids. Trimming took 2 bases from V and 7 from J, leaving 5 bases between them. Germline-derived CDR1 and CDR2 are SGHTA and FQGNSA. CDR3 sequence (DNA): TGTGCCAGCAGCTTATATGTCGGGGAGCTGTTTTTT. It yields the protein CASSLYVGELFF.

This chain links TRBV6-2 or TRBV6-3 with TRBJ2-3; perhaps TRBD2 as D (6 bases). Germline CDR1 is MNHEY and CDR2 is SVGEGT. V lost 5 bases, J lost 5 bases, and 17 bases lay in between. This CDR3 has 15 amino acids. CDR3 sequence (DNA): TGTGCCAGCAGTCCCCACGGGAGAAGCGGAGATACGCAGTATTTT. Translating gives CASSPHGRSGDTQYF.